These T cell receptor beta chains were read from a single sample in a study of blood T cell repertoires in COVID-19. Assay used: immunoSEQ multiplex PCR; TCRdb lists only in-frame clones, some missing. Of over 200,000 clones listed, under 90% were seen once; the top ten hold 15% to 20%. The sequencing sample was made of peripheral blood. These receptors all come from a woman older than 75 with active or convalescent COVID-19. Both conserved end residues are part of each CDR3. A D gene is named only where the DNA matches it firmly. Size values are once, few and many counts, or a class for expanded clones, and some rows have none.

-	15	TRBV6-5	TRBD1	TRBJ2-7	TGTGCCAGCAGTTCGACAGGGTCGCTAGTATTAGAGCAGTACTTC	CASSSTGSLVLEQYF
-	16	TRBV10-3	TRBD2	TRBJ2-1	TGTGCCATCAGTGACCCCGGACTAGAGAGGTTAAATGAGCAGTTCTTC	CAISDPGLERLNEQFF
-	17	TRBV5-1	TRBD2	TRBJ2-2	TGCGCCAGCTACAAAAGTCACAGCGGGAAGAACACCGGGGAGCTGTTTTTT	CASYKSHSGKNTGELFF
-	15	TRBV27	TRBD1	TRBJ2-1	TGTGCCGCATCAAATCCGAAACAGGGGGCCGATGAGCAGTTCTTC	CAASNPKQGADEQFF
-	15	TRBV5-5	TRBD1	TRBJ2-7	TGTGCCAGCAGCTTGGCGACAGGGGTAGGTTACGAGCAGTACTTC	CASSLATGVGYEQYF
-	13	TRBV14	-	TRBJ2-1	TGTGCCAGCAGCCAGTTCCTAGCTAGTGAGCAGTTCTTC	CASSQFLASEQFF
few	12	TRBV5-6	-	TRBJ2-7	TGTGCCAGCAGCTTGCTCGGCTACGAGCAGTACTTC	CASSLLGYEQYF
once	16	TRBV24-1	TRBD1	TRBJ2-7	TGTGCCACCAGTGATTTGCCCGGGACAGAGTGCTACGAGCAGTACTTC	CATSDLPGTECYEQYF
-	16	TRBV18	TRBD2	TRBJ2-1	TGTGCCAGCTCTCAAATAGCGGGAGGAGGGCAGGGTGAGCAGTTCTTC	CASSQIAGGGQGEQFF
-	14	TRBV7-2	TRBD1	TRBJ2-5	TGTGCCAGCAGCCTACAGGGGGCGAAAGAGACCCAGTACTTC	CASSLQGAKETQYF
-	15	TRBV6-2/TRBV6-3	TRBD2	TRBJ2-3	TGTGCCAGCAGTGCCGGGACTAGCGTCGCAGATACGCAGTATTTT	CASSAGTSVADTQYF
-	12	TRBV7-3	-	TRBJ2-7	TGTGCCAGCAGCTTACCCCCGGGCGAGCAGTACTTC	CASSLPPGEQYF
few	14	TRBV24-1	TRBD1	TRBJ2-7	TGTGCCACCAGTGATTCCGGGACAGCCTACGAGCAGTACTTC	CATSDSGTAYEQYF
-	15	TRBV7-2	TRBD1	TRBJ1-5	TGTGCCAGCAGCTTAGGTGGACAGGGGTTTCAGCCCCAGCATTTT	CASSLGGQGFQPQHF
-	16	TRBV29-1	-	TRBJ2-3	TGCAGCGTTAGGTCAGGGGCGGCGCTTTTTGCGGATACGCAGTATTTT	CSVRSGAALFADTQYF
-	18	TRBV4-3	TRBD1	TRBJ2-3	TGCGCCAGCAGCCAATCACGATGGACAGGGAAGGTCACAGATACGCAGTATTTT	CASSQSRWTGKVTDTQYF
-	15	TRBV5-1	TRBD2	TRBJ2-5	TGCGCCAGCAGCCGGACTAGCGGGGGGGGAGAGACCCAGTACTTC	CASSRTSGGGETQYF
-	16	TRBV7-3	TRBD2	TRBJ2-3	TGTGCCAGCAGCTTAAAACCTAGCGGGAGCACAGATACGCAGTATTTT	CASSLKPSGSTDTQYF
-	15	TRBV6-5	TRBD1	TRBJ2-7	TGTGCCAGCAGTAGGGGGCAGGGGAGCTCCTACGAGCAGTACTTC	CASSRGQGSSYEQYF
few	17	TRBV6-2/TRBV6-3	TRBD2	TRBJ2-3	TGTGCCAGCAGTTACGCCGCCAGCGGGGGGGCCCGTGATACGCAGTATTTT	CASSYAASGGARDTQYF